The 30 T cell receptor beta chains presented below share a single source sample, sequenced in a study of cytomegalovirus exposure and HLA in healthy donors. The primer mix had 60 Vbeta and 13 Jbeta primers. Assay: immunoSEQ multiplex PCR; the TCRdb copy retains only in-frame clones and omits some. The repertoire holds about 140,000 clones, with roughly 73% as singletons. Input material: PBMCs. The receptor set was obtained from a man younger than 35 in good health and CMV-seropositive.

This clone was recorded only once. This rearrangement joins TRBV5-6 to TRBJ2-7; possibly TRBD1 for D (6 bases). Germline CDR1 reads SGHDT; CDR2 reads YYEEEE. V lost 2 bases and J lost 3, with 9 bases in between. This CDR3 spans 13 amino acids. CDR3 in DNA: TGTGCCAGCAGCTTACAGGGTTACTACGAGCAGTACTTC. Translating it yields CASSLQGYYEQYF.

This chain joins TRBV6-4 and TRBJ2-3; maybe TRBD1 (6 bases). The germline V gene encodes CDR1 MRHNA and CDR2 SNTAGT. V lost 6 bases and J 1 base, leaving 11 bases between the germline ends. The CDR3 sequence is 14 residues long. The CDR3 bases are TGTGCCAGCAGATACAGGGCGGGCACAGATACGCAGTATTTT. This gives the protein CASRYRAGTDTQYF.

The chain uses TRBV27 and TRBJ2-1; possibly TRBD1 for D (5 bases). The CDR3 has 15 amino acids. Germline V gene sequence: CDR1 MNHEY, CDR2 SMNVEV (reference sequence). Trimming left V 10 bases short and J 5 bases short, with 21 bases between. CDR3 DNA sequence: TGTGCCACCTTCCGATGGGGCAGGGAAAACAATGAGCAGTTCTTC. Amino acids: CATFRWGRENNEQFF.

This chain uses TRBV28 with TRBJ2-7; possible D gene TRBD1, 6 bases. V was trimmed by 7 bases and J by 3 bases, leaving 13 bases between them. Germline V gene data show CDR1 as MDHEN and CDR2 as SYDVKM. The CDR3 sequence is 13 residues long. The CDR3 here is CASNLRQDYEQYF. CDR3 in DNA: TGTGCCAGCAACCTCAGACAGGACTACGAGCAGTACTTC.

About this clone: At one end the junction does not follow the germline gene, possibly because of a read error. V gene TRBV2 combines with J gene TRBJ1-3; maybe TRBD1 (6 bases). This CDR3 spans 12 amino acids. CDR1 is SNHLY and CDR2 is FYNNEI in the germline V gene. This chain's CDR3 is CASSERGRGFSF. In DNA form, the CDR3 reads TGTGCCAGCAGTGAGCGGGGGCGAGGATTTTCTTTT. Supplemented by reference TRBV2 and TRBJ1-3, the full variable domain reads EPEVTQTPSHQVTQMGQEVILRCVPISNHLYFYWYRQILGQKVEFLVSFYNNEISEKSEIFDDQFSVERPDGSNFTLKIRSTKLEDSAMYFCASSERGRGFSFGEGSWLTVV.

This clone was seen a handful of times. This CDR3 reads CASKRGPGNTIYF. CDR3 DNA: TGTGCCAGTAAGAGGGGGCCTGGAAACACCATATATTTT. The chain is built from TRBV6-6 and TRBJ1-3; TRBD1 agrees at 7 bases. V shed 9 bases, J shed 2 bases, and the junction held 4 bases outside the gene matches. Germline CDR1 MNHNY, CDR2 SVGAGI (reference sequence). The CDR3 is 13 residues long.

This rearrangement joins TRBV21-1 to TRBJ2-7; no DNA check was done on the table's D call, TRBD2. TRBV21-1 is a pseudogene. This CDR3 is 18 amino acids long. CDR3 amino acids: CASSKAIAGRYHDYEQYF. DNA of the CDR3: TGTGCCAGCAGCAAAGCGATAGCGGGCCGATACCATGACTACGAGCAGTACTTC.

V and J are TRBV5-1 and TRBJ2-5; 9 bases are a match to TRBD1. The V gene's germline CDR1 is SGHRS and CDR2 YFSETQ. V gave up 2 bases and J gave up 0 bases; unmatched junction bases: 2. The CDR3 sequence is 15 residues long. The CDR3 region is CASSFRTGDQETQYF. The CDR3, as DNA: TGCGCCAGCAGCTTCCGGACAGGGGACCAAGAGACCCAGTACTTC.

The rearrangement joins TRBV6-1 to TRBJ2-2, with D unresolved. The CDR3 has 17 amino acids. The V gene lost 4 bases and the J gene lost 3 bases, with 18 bases spanning the gap. Germline values: CDR1 MNHNS, CDR2 SASEGT. This chain's CDR3 is CASSVQVLLADTGELFF. Here the CDR3 DNA reads TGTGCCAGCAGTGTTCAGGTATTGTTGGCAGACACCGGGGAGCTGTTTTTT.

This clone was observed once. CDR3 in DNA: TGTGCCAGCAGCTCCCCCGCGGGCGGGGAGCTGTTTTTT. It codes for CASSSPAGGELFF. The chain links TRBV7-3 to TRBJ2-2, with a possible D match to TRBD2 (5 bases). CDR3 size: 13 residues. The ends were cut back, 4 bases at V and 7 bases at J, with 10 bases in the middle. Germline V gene lookup returns CDR1 SGHTA and CDR2 FQGTGA.

J is TRBJ2-7 and V is TRBV6-5; the D is unclear. The CDR3 covers 15 residues. Trimming took 3 bases from V and 5 from J, leaving 17 bases between them. Germline V gives CDR1 MNHEY, CDR2 SVGAGI. The CDR3 nucleotides are TGTGCCAGCAGTTATTGGGTAGCATTAGCAAACGAGCAGTACTTC. This codes for CASSYWVALANEQYF.

The chain carries TRBV6-5 and TRBJ1-6, with D possibly TRBD1 on 6 matching bases. The CDR3 loop spans 14 amino acids. Germline V gene data show CDR1 as MNHEY and CDR2 as SVGAGI. Deletions cut 1 base from V and 7 bases from J, with 8 bases between. CDR3: CASSYYRENSPLHF. In nucleotides, the CDR3 is TGTGCCAGCAGTTACTACAGGGAAAATTCACCCCTCCACTTT.

The chain is built from TRBV11-2 and TRBJ2-7; maybe TRBD1 (6 bases). CDR3 length equals 13 residues. V was cut by 5 bases and J by 2 bases, with 10 bases left in between. Germline CDR1 and CDR2: SGHAT and FQNNGV. This CDR3 reads CASSPGTPYEQYF. The CDR3 DNA reads TGTGCCAGCAGCCCAGGGACACCCTACGAGCAGTACTTC. Using reference TRBV11-2 and TRBJ2-7 for the parts outside the CDR3, the full variable domain is EAGVAQSPRYKIIEKRQSVAFWCNPISGHATLYWYQQILGQGPKLLIQFQNNGVVDDSQLPKDRFSAERLKGVDSTLKIQPAKLEDSAVYLCASSPGTPYEQYFGPGTRLTVT.

This chain joins TRBV5-4 and TRBJ2-3; 14 bases line up with TRBD2. The CDR3 covers 14 residues. Unmatched junction bases numbered 5, after V lost 4 bases and J lost 10 bases. Germline CDR1 is SGHNT and CDR2 is YYREEE (reference sequence). CDR3 DNA sequence: TGTGCCAGCAGCCGACTAGCGGGAGGGCCTGCGCAGTATTTT. Residues: CASSRLAGGPAQYF.

The table lists this clone with a count of one. The chain links TRBV15 to TRBJ2-7, with a tentative D call TRBD2 (7 bases). This CDR3 spans 16 amino acids. CDR1 is LNHNV, CDR2 YYDKDF, per germline (reference sequence). Trimming took 1 base from V and 5 from J, leaving 18 bases between them. DNA for the CDR3: TGTGCCACCAGCAGAGGTGGGGGGGCCCAGGGTAACGAGCAGTACTTC. Its translation: CATSRGGGAQGNEQYF.

The rearrangement links TRBV29-1 to TRBJ1-2; the D is unclear. Germline-derived CDR1 and CDR2 are SQVTM and ANQGSEA. CDR3 length equals 12 residues. V was clipped by 2 bases and J by 7 bases, with 11 bases between them. Written as DNA, the CDR3 is TGCAGCGTTGAAAGGAGCAGAGGTGGCTACACCTTC. It encodes CSVERSRGGYTF.

The J gene is TRBJ2-2, the V gene TRBV5-1; possibly TRBD2 for D (5 bases). From germline, CDR1 is SGHRS and CDR2 YFSETQ. CDR3 length: 15 residues. Trimming stripped 1 base from V and 7 bases from J, with 14 bases between. CDR3 region: CASSLSSSGGGELFF. The DNA for the CDR3 is TGCGCCAGCAGCTTGTCCTCGAGCGGAGGCGGGGAGCTGTTTTTT.

The chain is built from TRBV7-3 and TRBJ2-1; 12 nucleotides agree with TRBD2. The CDR3 has 16 residues. The J segment lost 9 bases and the V segment lost 5 bases, leaving 11 bases of the junction unmatched. CDR1 and CDR2 from the germline V gene are SGHTA and FQGTGA. The CDR3 nucleotides are TGTGCCAGCAGCCCAGCGACTAGCGGGAGAGGGGTTGAGCAGTTCTTC. Its translation: CASSPATSGRGVEQFF.

This chain links TRBV6-5 with TRBJ1-1; D might be TRBD1 (5 bases). The CDR3 runs 15 residues. The V end was cut by 0 bases, the J end by 1 base, with 9 bases between. The V gene's germline CDR1 is MNHEY and CDR2 SVGAGI. CDR3 sequence (DNA): TGTGCCAGCAGTTACTCCCGCACAGGGAACACTGAAGCTTTCTTT. Its protein is CASSYSRTGNTEAFF.

This clone showed up just a few times. The rearrangement joins TRBV4-1 to TRBJ2-1; 11 bases line up with TRBD2. V lost 4 bases to trimming and J lost 6 bases; unmatched junction nucleotides: 5. This CDR3 spans 15 amino acids. Germline V lookup: CDR1 MGHRA, CDR2 YSYEKL. The CDR3 is CASSLSTSGINEQFF. In DNA form, the CDR3 reads TGCGCCAGCAGCCTTTCGACTAGCGGGATCAATGAGCAGTTCTTC.

The V gene is TRBV5-4, the J gene TRBJ2-5, with TRBD2 matching over 7 bases. V was pared by 4 bases and J by 4 bases, with 13 bases of the junction left unmatched. This CDR3 has 16 residues. The V gene's germline CDR1 is SGHNT and CDR2 YYREEE (reference sequence). This CDR3 reads CASSVEKSGGPETQYF. The DNA of the CDR3 is TGTGCCAGCAGCGTAGAAAAGTCGGGAGGCCCAGAGACCCAGTACTTC.

The V and J genes are TRBV28 and TRBJ1-4, with D possibly matching TRBD1 (5 bases). Germline-derived CDR1 and CDR2 are MDHEN and SYDVKM. The ends were cut back, 3 bases at V and 7 bases at J, with 6 bases in the middle. There are 12 residues in the CDR3. The CDR3 bases are TGTGCCAGCAGTTTTAGGGGTGAAAAACTGTTTTTT. This gives the protein CASSFRGEKLFF.

Points on this clone: Other nucleotide sequences in the sample specify the same CDR3. This chain uses TRBV7-9 with TRBJ1-1; 7 nucleotides agree with TRBD1. V shed 4 bases and J 5 bases; nucleotides not matched to a gene: 7. This CDR3 is built from 14 residues. In germline, CDR1 is SEHNR, CDR2 FQNEAQ (reference sequence). CDR3 sequence: CASSSNRGGTEAFF. CDR3 nucleotide sequence: TGTGCCAGCAGCTCCAACAGGGGAGGAACTGAAGCTTTCTTT.

The chain has TRBV30 and TRBJ2-1; 7 bases are a match to TRBD2. The CDR3 runs to 14 residues. The V and J ends lost 4 bases and 9 bases, in that order; junction bases with no gene match: 12. Germline lookup yields CDR1 GTSNPN and CDR2 SVGIG (reference sequence). The CDR3 is CAWTGGTILCEQFF. CDR3 nucleotides: TGTGCCTGGACCGGGGGGACTATCCTTTGTGAGCAGTTCTTC.

The chain links TRBV6-1 to TRBJ2-6; possible D gene TRBD2, 5 bases. The CDR3 runs to 16 residues. CDR1 is MNHNS and CDR2 is SASEGT in the germline V gene. V lost 3 bases to trimming and J lost 0 bases, with 9 bases between them. CDR3 in amino acids: CASSDGLHSGANVLTF. The CDR3 DNA reads TGTGCCAGCAGTGATGGACTTCACTCTGGGGCCAACGTCCTGACTTTC.

This rearrangement joins TRBV7-8 to TRBJ2-1, with 7 bases lining up with TRBD1. CDR1 and CDR2 (germline): SGHVS, FQNEAQ. Germline trimming cut 0 bases from V and 16 bases from J; bases unmatched to any gene: 9. This CDR3 contains 13 residues. CDR3 sequence (DNA): TGTGCCAGCAGCTTAGCCCTAGGGGGCGCGGTCTTCTTC. Its protein is CASSLALGGAVFF.

This chain links TRBV25-1 with TRBJ2-7, with 7 bases that match TRBD1. J lost 2 bases, V lost 2 bases, and 15 bases had no gene match. The CDR3 totals 18 residues. Looked up from germline, CDR1 is MGHDK and CDR2 is SYGVNS. The CDR3 loop is CASSEQDGGPGQPYEQYF. The CDR3 DNA sequence: TGTGCCAGCAGTGAACAAGATGGGGGTCCGGGACAGCCCTACGAGCAGTACTTC.

A word on this clone: Distinct nucleotide sequences in the sample also encode this CDR3. V usage is TRBV9 and J usage is TRBJ2-1; 13 nucleotides align to TRBD2. CDR1 is SGDLS, CDR2 YYNGEE, per germline. Trimming removed 0 bases from V and 8 bases from J; junction bases left unmatched: 2. This CDR3 is built from 15 residues. The CDR3 region is CASSVGTSGSYEQFF. The CDR3, as DNA: TGTGCCAGCAGCGTAGGGACTAGCGGGAGTTATGAGCAGTTCTTC.

The chain uses TRBV9 and TRBJ2-1, with TRBD2 matching 11 bases. The CDR3 totals 15 residues. From germline, CDR1 is SGDLS and CDR2 YYNGEE. V lost 1 base, J lost 3 bases, and 0 bases stayed unmatched. DNA of the CDR3: TGTGCCAGCAGCGTACTAGCGGGAGGCTACAATGAGCAGTTCTTC. Translating gives CASSVLAGGYNEQFF.

The rearrangement joins TRBV29-1 to TRBJ2-5, with a weak D call TRBD1 (5 bases). CDR1 and CDR2 from the germline V gene are SQVTM and ANQGSEA. The CDR3 is 14 amino acids. V was pared by 6 bases and J by 0 bases, with 14 bases between. CDR3 protein: CSVGPTANQETQYF. As DNA, the CDR3 is TGCAGCGTGGGGCCGACGGCTAACCAAGAGACCCAGTACTTC. The complete variable domain, with remaining parts taken from reference TRBV29-1 and TRBJ2-5, reads SAVISQKPSRDICQRGTSLTIQCQVDSQVTMMFWYRQQPGQSLTLIATANQGSEATYESGFVIDKFPISRPNLTFSTLTVSNMSPEDSSIYLCSVGPTANQETQYFGPGTRLLVL.